A single sample gave rise to the 14 T cell receptor beta chains below, sequenced in a study of post-analysis software for immune sequencing data. Study-wide points: The study found TRBV5-6, TRBV5-1 and TRBV20-1 among five TRBV segments more frequent in patients than controls.

Unique molecular identifiers were built into the TCR beta cDNA libraries. Each CDR3 protein is one row after TCRdb ran MiXCR on the PCR reads. The profile shows about 760,000 distinct CDR3 sequences, 30% of them singletons. Their antigen targets remain unknown. The sample was blood. The receptors were sampled from a girl aged 10 to 17 with multiple sclerosis.

The rearrangement links TRBV14 to TRBJ2-2; D is uncertain. Trimming cost V 0 bases and J 1 base, with 9 bases left between them. CDR3 size: 16 residues. Germline V gene lookup returns CDR1 SGHDN and CDR2 FVKESK. CDR3 loop: CASSQEVHRNTGELFF. The CDR3 region has the DNA TGTGCCAGCAGCCAAGAAGTACACCGGAACACCGGGGAGCTGTTTTTT.

Here the CDR3 reads CASSTPTGDTQYF. CDR3 bases: TGTGCCAGCAGTACACCAACAGGAGATACGCAGTATTTT. The V and J genes are TRBV28 and TRBJ2-3, with D maybe TRBD1 (5 bases). CDR3 length: 13 residues. Looked up from germline, CDR1 is MDHEN and CDR2 is SYDVKM. V shed 5 bases and J shed 5 bases, with 11 bases lying between them. Looking up the rest from reference TRBV28 and TRBJ2-3 gives the full variable domain: DVKVTQSSRYLVKRTGEKVFLECVQDMDHENMFWYRQDPGLGLRLIYFSYDVKMKEKGDIPEGYSVSREKKERFSLILESASTNQTSMYLCASSTPTGDTQYFGPGTRLTVL.

This clonotype has just one count. This chain connects TRBV7-9 to TRBJ1-1, with 7 bases that match TRBD1. CDR1 and CDR2 (germline): SEHNR, FQNEAQ (reference sequence). V was clipped by 3 bases and J by 6 bases; unmatched bases: 10. The CDR3 sequence is 15 residues long. The CDR3 protein is CASSLGGGYSPEAFF. The CDR3 DNA is TGTGCCAGCAGCTTGGGAGGGGGCTACTCACCTGAAGCTTTCTTT.

As to this clonotype: A much larger clonotype is one base distant, so this may be a read error. The final CDR3 position lacks the conserved phenylalanine or tryptophan, pointing to a likely read error. The DNA for the CDR3 is TGCAGCGTTGGAGGGGTCTCTGGGGCCAACGTCCTGACTTGC. This encodes CSVGGVSGANVLTC. The chain couples TRBV29-1 to TRBJ2-6; D may be TRBD1 or TRBD2 (5 bases each). The CDR3 covers 14 residues. Germline CDR1 is SQVTM and CDR2 is ANQGSEA. The germline V and J ends were trimmed by 4 bases and 0 bases, with 7 bases remaining between them.

This clonotype was counted between two and nine times. The chain has TRBV12-3 or TRBV12-4 and TRBJ2-7; 11 bases match TRBD2. The CDR3 extends over 17 amino acids. The V gene end was trimmed by 7 bases and the J gene end by 0 bases; junction bases not matched to a gene: 11. The DNA for the CDR3 is TGTGCCAGCACCCAGTTAGCGGGAGGGCGGAACTCCTACGAGCAGTACTTC. This codes for CASTQLAGGRNSYEQYF.

This clonotype was seen only a few times. The chain employs TRBV28 and TRBJ1-2; D is perhaps TRBD1 (5 bases). Trimming shortened V by 8 bases and J by 0 bases, and 10 bases separated the two germline ends. The CDR3 consists of 13 residues. Per germline, CDR1 MDHEN and CDR2 SYDVKM. CDR3 loop: CASRSGPNYGYTF. As DNA, the CDR3 is TGTGCCAGCCGATCGGGGCCTAACTATGGCTACACCTTC.

At least ten counts were recorded for this clonotype. This sequence joins TRBV6-5 and TRBJ2-5; possible D gene TRBD2, 6 bases. Germline-derived CDR1 and CDR2 are MNHEY and SVGAGI. CDR3 length equals 12 residues. The germline V and J ends were trimmed by 5 bases and 4 bases, with 8 bases remaining between them. The CDR3 spells CASSAGGETQYF. The DNA for the CDR3 is TGTGCCAGCAGTGCCGGGGGAGAGACCCAGTACTTC.

The table lists this clonotype with a few counts. The V call is TRBV5-4, the J call TRBJ2-3, with D possibly being TRBD1 (5 bases). The CDR3 has 14 amino acids. With 6 bases removed from V and 3 bases from J, the gap between germline ends came to 14 bases. Germline CDR1 reads SGHNT; CDR2 reads YYREEE (reference sequence). The CDR3 coding sequence is TGTGCCAGCACCTTAAAAGGGGAAACAGATACGCAGTATTTT. This codes for CASTLKGETDTQYF. Combining the CDR3 with reference TRBV5-4 and TRBJ2-3 gives the whole variable domain ETGVTQSPTHLIKTRGQQVTLRCSSQSGHNTVSWYQQALGQGPQFIFQYYREEENGRGNFPPRFSGLQFPNYSSELNVNALELDDSALYLCASTLKGETDTQYFGPGTRLTVL.

The table lists this clonotype with a few counts. The chain is built from TRBV5-5 and TRBJ2-1; 9 bases map to TRBD1. The V and J ends lost 4 bases and 8 bases, in that order; junction bases with no gene match: 4. CDR1 SGHKS and CDR2 YYEKEE come from the germline V gene (reference sequence). The length of the CDR3 is 13 residues. For the CDR3, the DNA is TGTGCCAGCAGCACGGACAGGGGCGATGAGCAGTTCTTC. Residues: CASSTDRGDEQFF.

The CDR3 sequence: CASSISLQRVYNEQFF. CDR3 DNA: TGTGCCAGTAGTATTTCCCTGCAGCGGGTCTACAATGAGCAGTTCTTC. This chain uses TRBV19 with TRBJ2-1, with a possible D match to TRBD2 (6 bases). V was shortened by 3 bases and J by 3 bases, with 15 bases between the two germline ends. Germline V gives CDR1 LNHDA, CDR2 SQIVND (reference sequence). There are 16 residues in the CDR3.

This clonotype was seen only a few times. This chain uses TRBV7-2 with TRBJ1-5; TRBD1 matches at 7 bases. The length of the CDR3 is 15 residues. V lost 1 base, J lost 6 bases, and 6 bases stayed unmatched. Germline CDR1 is SGHTA and CDR2 is FQGNSA. The CDR3 DNA sequence: TGTGCCAGCAGCTTAGAGGGGGCAGGGGGTCAGCCCCAGCATTTT. Residues: CASSLEGAGGQPQHF.

This clonotype was seen a handful of times. The chain is built from TRBV6-1 and TRBJ2-7; D may match TRBD1 or TRBD2 (5 bases each). V lost 5 bases to trimming and J lost 3 bases, with 11 bases between them. The CDR3 consists of 13 residues. Germline values: CDR1 MNHNS, CDR2 SASEGT. CDR3 nucleotides: TGTGCCAGCAGTTCGGGACCGAACTACGAGCAGTACTTC. It encodes CASSSGPNYEQYF.

The rearrangement links TRBV29-1 to TRBJ2-2, with TRBD2 identical over 13 bases. The CDR3 covers 14 residues. J lost 7 bases, V lost 6 bases, and 5 bases had no gene match. Germline values: CDR1 SQVTM, CDR2 ANQGSEA. DNA for the CDR3: TGCAGCGTCTGGACTAGCGGGGGTGTCGGGGAGCTGTTTTTT. This gives the protein CSVWTSGGVGELFF.

CDR3 in amino acids: CASSEGEGFGVEAFF. CDR3 nucleotide sequence: TGTGCCAGCAGCGAGGGAGAGGGTTTTGGAGTTGAAGCTTTCTTT. The V and J genes are TRBV9 and TRBJ1-1, with no clear D. Deletions cut 3 bases from V and 7 bases from J, with 19 bases between. CDR1 is SGDLS and CDR2 is YYNGEE in the germline V gene. The CDR3 is made up of 15 amino acids. The entire variable domain, with the rest obtained from reference TRBV9 and TRBJ1-1, is as follows: DSGVTQTPKHLITATGQRVTLRCSPRSGDLSVYWYQQSLDQGLQFLIQYYNGEERAKGNILERFSAQQFPDLHSELNLSSLELGDSALYFCASSEGEGFGVEAFFGQGTRLTVV.